The 32 T cell receptor beta chains reported below all come from one sample, sequenced in a study of control samples from healthy donors and cancer patients. Using immunoSEQ multiplex PCR, the repertoire was profiled, and TCRdb retains in-frame clones only, with some absent. This sample has about 150,000 clones; about nine tenths occur once, and the top ten carry about 3%. The source material was blood. The receptors shown here come from a man aged 30-40 years in good health.

CDR3 in amino acids: CARSVRASKNIQYF. CDR3 coding DNA: TGTGCCAGAAGCGTTCGAGCTAGTAAAAACATTCAGTACTTC. The chain links TRBV5-3 to TRBJ2-4; D call uncertain. Being an ORF, TRBV5-3 has a function that is uncertain. CDR3 length equals 14 residues. V shed 4 bases and J shed 4 bases, with 12 bases lying between them.

The chain joins TRBV5-1 to TRBJ2-1, with 16 bases matching TRBD2. The CDR3 extends over 16 amino acids. V gave up 3 bases and J gave up 10 bases; unmatched junction bases: 7. Germline V CDR1 and CDR2: SGHRS, YFSETQ. The chain's CDR3 is CASSWTGTSGGGEQFF. For the CDR3, the DNA is TGCGCCAGCAGCTGGACCGGGACTAGCGGGGGGGGCGAGCAGTTCTTC.

V gene TRBV24-1 combines with J gene TRBJ2-7; 8 bases line up with TRBD1. Losses at the gene ends were 8 bases for V and 7 bases for J; bases not matched to a gene: 9. CDR1 is KGHDR and CDR2 is SFDVKD in the germline V gene. The CDR3 length is 13 residues. The CDR3 loop is CATMAGGAGEQYF. The DNA for the CDR3 is TGTGCCACCATGGCAGGGGGCGCGGGGGAGCAGTACTTC.

The table lists this clone with a few counts. This sequence joins TRBV18 and TRBJ2-6; 7 bases line up with TRBD1. The CDR3 spans 17 residues. Looked up from germline, CDR1 is KGHSH and CDR2 is LQKENI. The trim removed 3 bases at V and 4 bases at J, leaving 9 bases unmatched. The chain's CDR3 is CASSPRPPGQGANVLTF. The CDR3 nucleotides are TGTGCCAGCTCACCTCGACCTCCGGGACAGGGGGCCAACGTCCTGACTTTC.

The genes are TRBV7-9 and TRBJ1-2, with D hard to call. Deletions cut 2 bases from V and 8 bases from J, with 12 bases between. Germline V lookup: CDR1 SEHNR, CDR2 FQNEAQ (reference sequence). The length of the CDR3 is 13 residues. The chain's CDR3 is CASSLKGLGGYTF. Here the CDR3 DNA reads TGTGCCAGCAGCTTAAAAGGCCTAGGGGGCTACACCTTC. Full variable domain (remainder filled in from reference TRBV7-9 and TRBJ1-2): DTGVSQNPRHKITKRGQNVTFRCDPISEHNRLYWYRQTLGQGPEFLTYFQNEAQLEKSRLLSDRFSAERPKGSFSTLEIQRTEQGDSAMYLCASSLKGLGGYTFGSGTRLTVV.

The chain joins TRBV7-2 to TRBJ2-4; D not certain. The CDR3 has 14 residues. V gave up 6 bases and J gave up 1 base, with 10 bases separating them. Germline values: CDR1 SGHTA, CDR2 FQGNSA. The CDR3 loop is CASSIMTAKNIQYF. The DNA of the CDR3 is TGTGCCAGCAGTATTATGACGGCCAAAAACATTCAGTACTTC.

The rearrangement links TRBV24-1 to TRBJ2-2, with 11 bases aligning to TRBD1. Germline CDR1 is KGHDR and CDR2 is SFDVKD. The CDR3 has 18 amino acids. Trimming took 3 bases from V and 4 from J; bases not matched to a gene: 9. This chain's CDR3 is CATSDPSLGQGVTGELFF. The CDR3 DNA follows: TGTGCCACCAGTGATCCGTCTTTGGGACAGGGGGTCACCGGGGAGCTGTTTTTT.

CDR3 bases: TGTGCCAGCAGTCCCCCGGGAGTGGAGGAAAAACTGTTTTTT. Encoded protein: CASSPPGVEEKLFF. The chain combines TRBV28 with TRBJ1-4; D is unresolved. The germline V gene encodes CDR1 MDHEN and CDR2 SYDVKM. CDR3 length equals 14 residues. V shed 5 bases and J shed 8 bases, with 15 bases lying between them.

The chain has TRBV6-5 and TRBJ1-2; the D gene is possibly TRBD1 (6 bases). V shed 4 bases and J shed 4 bases, with 10 bases lying between them. Germline V gene lookup returns CDR1 MNHEY and CDR2 SVGAGI. The CDR3 totals 13 residues. CDR3 bases: TGTGCCAGCAGTTCTCCGGACAGCTATGGCTACACCTTC. Translated, it gives CASSSPDSYGYTF.

The rearrangement links TRBV7-8 to TRBJ2-7; D is unclear. Germline V gene sequence: CDR1 SGHVS, CDR2 FQNEAQ. The length of the CDR3 is 13 residues. V lost 2 bases to trimming and J lost 2 bases, with 7 bases between them. Written as DNA, the CDR3 is TGTGCCAGCAGCTTATCCGTAACCTACGAGCAGTACTTC. It is translated as CASSLSVTYEQYF.

The chain is built from TRBV28 and TRBJ1-1; no definite D call. The ends were cut back, 6 bases at V and 0 bases at J, with 5 bases in the middle. Looked up from germline, CDR1 is MDHEN and CDR2 is SYDVKM. The CDR3 consists of 12 residues. The CDR3 DNA follows: TGTGCCAGCAGGGTGATGAACACTGAAGCTTTCTTT. This codes for CASRVMNTEAFF.

This clone was detected only once. The chain uses TRBV6-2 or TRBV6-3 and TRBJ2-3; no reliable D call. Germline V gene data show CDR1 as MNHEY and CDR2 as SVGEGT. V was cut by 6 bases and J by 6 bases, with 10 bases left in between. CDR3 length: 12 residues. This CDR3 is CASSLGTDTQYF. The CDR3 nucleotides read TGTGCCAGCAGCTTAGGTACGGATACGCAGTATTTT.

This clone was detected only once. This chain uses TRBV27 with TRBJ1-5, with 7 bases matching TRBD1. The germline V gene encodes CDR1 MNHEY and CDR2 SMNVEV (reference sequence). This CDR3 region has 13 residues. The V and J ends lost 3 bases and 4 bases, in that order; junction bases with no gene match: 0. The CDR3 sequence is CASSFRGNQPQHF. The CDR3 DNA sequence: TGTGCCAGCAGTTTCAGGGGGAATCAGCCCCAGCATTTT.

V gene TRBV28 combines with J gene TRBJ1-6; D not resolved. V was cut by 4 bases and J by 6 bases, with 13 bases left in between. CDR1 MDHEN and CDR2 SYDVKM come from the germline V gene. This CDR3 is 15 amino acids long. This chain's CDR3 is CASSSPGGSNSPLHF. DNA of the CDR3: TGTGCCAGCAGTTCCCCGGGAGGGAGTAATTCACCCCTCCACTTT.

The rearrangement joins TRBV27 to TRBJ2-3; the match to TRBD1 covers 10 bases. The J segment lost 6 bases and the V segment lost 4 bases, leaving 7 bases of the junction unmatched. CDR3 length: 15 amino acids. In germline, CDR1 is MNHEY, CDR2 SMNVEV (reference sequence). The CDR3 loop reads CASSSRQGAFDTQYF. The CDR3 DNA is TGTGCCAGCAGTTCCCGACAGGGGGCTTTTGATACGCAGTATTTT.

The chain is built from TRBV7-8 and TRBJ2-1, with 14 bases identical to TRBD2. The CDR3 contains 16 residues. Germline CDR1 SGHVS, CDR2 FQNEAQ. With 5 bases clipped from V and 5 bases from J, the junction kept 5 bases outside the gene matches. The CDR3 is CASSQGLAGGHNEQFF. The CDR3 DNA reads as TGTGCCAGCAGCCAAGGACTAGCGGGGGGCCACAATGAGCAGTTCTTC.

The J gene is TRBJ2-1, the V gene TRBV6-1; tentative D call: TRBD2 (7 bases). Per the germline V gene, CDR1 is MNHNS and CDR2 is SASEGT. The CDR3 length is 17 residues. V was clipped by 4 bases and J by 10 bases, with 26 bases between them. CDR3 in DNA: TGTGCCAGCAGTGGGAATTCCTGGGGGGGCGCGGGTGGAGAGCAGTTCTTC. As protein: CASSGNSWGGAGGEQFF.

The chain carries TRBV28 and TRBJ1-3, with 8 bases identical to TRBD1. The germline V gene encodes CDR1 MDHEN and CDR2 SYDVKM. The CDR3 totals 13 residues. The junction had 5 bases not matched to a gene; V was cut back by 5 bases and J by 8 bases. The CDR3 nucleotides are TGTGCCAGCAGTCTACAGGGGGAGGACACCATATATTTT. Translation: CASSLQGEDTIYF. The full variable domain, its missing parts supplied by reference TRBV28 and TRBJ1-3, is DVKVTQSSRYLVKRTGEKVFLECVQDMDHENMFWYRQDPGLGLRLIYFSYDVKMKEKGDIPEGYSVSREKKERFSLILESASTNQTSMYLCASSLQGEDTIYFGEGSWLTVV.

The V and J genes are TRBV6-6 and TRBJ1-1; TRBD1 is a possible D gene (6 bases). V was clipped by 4 bases and J by 5 bases, with 11 bases between them. Germline CDR1 is MNHNY and CDR2 is SVGAGI (reference sequence). The CDR3 totals 13 residues. This CDR3 reads CASSSQGSTEAFF. In DNA form, the CDR3 reads TGTGCCAGCAGTTCACAGGGTTCGACTGAAGCTTTCTTT.

This chain uses TRBV10-3 with TRBJ1-5; the D is unclear. CDR1 is ENHRY, CDR2 SYGVKD, per germline. This CDR3 contains 14 residues. Trimming removed 3 bases at V and 0 bases at J, with 6 bases between. This CDR3 reads CAISDSRSNQPQHF. For the CDR3, the DNA is TGTGCCATCAGTGACAGTCGTAGCAATCAGCCCCAGCATTTT.

DNA of the CDR3: TGTGCCAGCAGCGTCCCGGGACAGGAAACGGGAGGTGGCTACACCTTC. This gives the protein CASSVPGQETGGGYTF. This rearrangement joins TRBV2 to TRBJ1-2; TRBD1 aligns across 8 bases. V was pared by 6 bases and J by 7 bases, with 16 bases of the junction left unmatched. Germline V CDR1 and CDR2: SNHLY, FYNNEI. The CDR3 consists of 16 residues.

In its sample, this clone was seen a few times. The CDR3 sequence is CASSSTRTRKTGELFF. The CDR3 DNA sequence: TGTGCCAGCAGCTCGACCCGGACTCGTAAGACCGGGGAGCTGTTTTTT. The genes are TRBV5-8 and TRBJ2-2, with D maybe TRBD2 (5 bases). Germline V gene data show CDR1 as SGHTS and CDR2 as YDEGEE. CDR3 size: 16 residues. The V gene lost 3 bases and the J gene lost 5 bases, with 17 bases spanning the gap.

The V call is TRBV5-1, the J call TRBJ2-6, with D maybe TRBD2 (5 bases). In germline, CDR1 is SGHRS, CDR2 YFSETQ. V lost 3 bases and J 4 bases, leaving 14 bases between the germline ends. This CDR3 comprises 16 residues. CDR3 DNA: TGCGCCAGCAGCTCAATTCTAGCTGCGGGGGCCAACGTCCTGACTTTC. Translating gives CASSSILAAGANVLTF. Full variable domain (remainder filled in from reference TRBV5-1 and TRBJ2-6): KAGVTQTPRYLIKTRGQQVTLSCSPISGHRSVSWYQQTPGQGLQFLFEYFSETQRNKGNFPGRFSGRQFSNSRSEMNVSTLELGDSALYLCASSSILAAGANVLTFGAGSRLTVL.

The chain links TRBV6-1 to TRBJ1-2; D remains ambiguous. Germline CDR1 and CDR2: MNHNS and SASEGT. The CDR3 is 13 amino acids. The V end lost 0 bases, the J end lost 0 bases, and 2 bases lay between the germline ends. The DNA for the CDR3 is TGTGCCAGCAGTGAAGCAGCTAACTATGGCTACACCTTC. This translates into CASSEAANYGYTF.

The V gene is TRBV3-1 (or the pseudogene TRBV3-2), the J gene TRBJ2-7; D is perhaps TRBD1 (5 bases). Trimming stripped 4 bases from V and 2 bases from J, with 18 bases between. CDR1 is LGHDT, CDR2 YNNKEL, per germline (reference sequence). CDR3 size: 16 residues. CDR3 bases: TGTGCCAGCAGCCCTAAAGGGGCAGGCGCGACCTACGAGCAGTACTTC. This encodes CASSPKGAGATYEQYF.

In DNA form, the CDR3 reads TGTGCCAGCAGTTACACGAAGGACAGGGAAGCTTTCTTT. It is translated as CASSYTKDREAFF. The J gene is TRBJ1-1, the V gene TRBV7-3; 7 bases match TRBD1. The J segment lost 8 bases and the V segment lost 6 bases, leaving 9 bases of the junction unmatched. The CDR3 runs 13 residues. CDR1 is SGHTA and CDR2 is FQGTGA in the germline V gene.

The chain carries TRBV4-2 and TRBJ2-3, with D perhaps being TRBD1 or TRBD2 (5 bases each). Deletions cut 0 bases from V and 2 bases from J, with 12 bases between. Germline CDR1 and CDR2: LGHNA and YNFKEQ. CDR3 length: 16 residues. The CDR3 nucleotides are TGTGCCAGCAGCCAAGATCCCGGGACCACCACAGATACGCAGTATTTT. Amino acid sequence: CASSQDPGTTTDTQYF.

This chain links TRBV27 with TRBJ1-1, with 7 bases aligning to TRBD1. The CDR3 loop spans 13 amino acids. The ends lost 4 bases at V and 8 bases at J; junction bases unmatched: 7. Germline CDR1 is MNHEY and CDR2 is SMNVEV (reference sequence). In DNA, the CDR3 is TGTGCCAGCAGTTACCAGGGGGGCGGGGAAGCTTTCTTT. It is translated as CASSYQGGGEAFF.

The chain carries TRBV5-1 and TRBJ2-2; possibly TRBD1 or TRBD2 for D (6 bases each). The germline V gene has CDR1 SGHRS and CDR2 YFSETQ. The V and J ends lost 10 bases and 0 bases respectively, with 16 bases between them. The length of the CDR3 is 15 residues. The DNA for the CDR3 is TGCGCCGTCCGGAGGGGGACATCGAACACCGGGGAGCTGTTTTTT. It is translated as CAVRRGTSNTGELFF.

This sequence joins TRBV21-1 and TRBJ1-2. TRBV21-1 is a known pseudogene. The CDR3 sequence is 13 residues long. In DNA form, the CDR3 reads TGTGCCAGCAGCACTCACAGGGGAGGGGGCTACACCTTC. Protein sequence: CASSTHRGGGYTF.

This chain links TRBV11-2 with TRBJ1-2, with D maybe TRBD1 (6 bases). Trimming left V 2 bases short and J 5 bases short, with 15 bases between. Germline CDR1 and CDR2: SGHAT and FQNNGV. This CDR3 has 15 residues. CDR3 DNA: TGTGCCAGCAGCTTATTCGGGGGCGCTACTTATGGCTACACCTTC. This translates into CASSLFGGATYGYTF.

V and J are TRBV4-1 and TRBJ2-7; D is undetermined. The CDR3 consists of 13 residues. Trimming stripped 3 bases from V and 3 bases from J, with 9 bases between. The germline V gene has CDR1 MGHRA and CDR2 YSYEKL. The CDR3 loop reads CASSHQMDYEQYF. The CDR3 region has the DNA TGCGCCAGCAGCCACCAGATGGACTACGAGCAGTACTTC.